This T cell receptor beta chain was captured by sequencing in a study of human T cells and chemical hapten exposure. Study-level information: Enrolled patients were predominantly female and had alopecia areata, totalis or universalis.

TCRdb processed the RACE reads anew with MiXCR; each CDR3 protein has one entry. The data show 84,000 or so distinct CDR3 sequences, about 9% seen once. Per the germline V gene, CDR1 is SEHNR and CDR2 is FQNEAQ (reference sequence). The V gene lost 1 base and the J gene lost 4 bases, with 8 bases spanning the gap. CDR3 size: 14 residues. Time point here: pre-sensitization, week 0. Specified treatment: therapeutic diphenylcyclopropenone sensitization with weekly scalp DPC. This chain joins TRBV7-9 and TRBJ1-5; maybe TRBD1 (5 bases). Sequences were derived from whole blood, sampled in connection with sensitization to the hapten diphenylcyclopropenone (DPC). This clonotype was obtained from a man aged 40-50 years with alopecia areata. Some clones in this sample may be carry-over from other donors' samples. The CDR3 DNA follows: TGTGCCAGCAGCTTAGGGGGCTTAAATCAGCCCCAGCATTTT. Its protein product is CASSLGGLNQPQHF.